Following are 27 T cell receptor beta chains from one sample sequenced in a study of blood T cell repertoires in COVID-19. Sequencing was performed with immunoSEQ multiplex PCR; in TCRdb, only in-frame clones are kept and a portion is missing. The data hold about 230,000 clones, with 81% observed a single time. The sequencing input was peripheral blood. Every receptor here comes from an elderly woman with acute or convalescent COVID-19.

The rearrangement links TRBV29-1 to TRBJ1-2; D not resolved. Per the germline V gene, CDR1 is SQVTM and CDR2 is ANQGSEA. There are 17 residues in the CDR3. Trimming removed 2 bases at V and 6 bases at J, with 25 bases between. This CDR3 is CSVESRHTPRGIDGYTF. CDR3 nucleotides: TGCAGCGTTGAATCTAGACACACTCCCCGCGGGATAGATGGCTACACCTTC.

V gene TRBV7-9 combines with J gene TRBJ1-4; 10 nucleotides line up with TRBD1. Germline lookup yields CDR1 SEHNR and CDR2 FQNEAQ (reference sequence). The CDR3 loop spans 14 amino acids. The J segment lost 8 bases and the V segment lost 4 bases, leaving 4 bases of the junction unmatched. In nucleotides, the CDR3 is TGTGCCAGCAGCTCGACAGGGGGCCGGGAAAAACTGTTTTTT. Protein product: CASSSTGGREKLFF.

The CDR3 region has the DNA TGTGCCAGCAGCTTAGCCCAAGCAAATAACTATGGCTACACCTTC. Amino acids: CASSLAQANNYGYTF. J is TRBJ1-2 and V is TRBV7-2, with D unclear. The CDR3 contains 15 residues. The germline gives CDR1 SGHTA, CDR2 FQGNSA. V shed 0 bases and J shed 1 base, with 9 bases lying between them.

The rearrangement uses TRBV5-1 and TRBJ2-1; D is undetermined. Germline loops: CDR1 SGHRS, CDR2 YFSETQ. The CDR3 contains 15 residues. V gave up 0 bases and J gave up 10 bases, with 17 bases separating them. For the CDR3, the DNA is TGCGCCAGCAGCTTGGAGGTCAGCCGGGTAGTCGAGCAGTTCTTC. Translation gives CASSLEVSRVVEQFF. Full variable domain (remainder filled in from reference TRBV5-1 and TRBJ2-1): KAGVTQTPRYLIKTRGQQVTLSCSPISGHRSVSWYQQTPGQGLQFLFEYFSETQRNKGNFPGRFSGRQFSNSRSEMNVSTLELGDSALYLCASSLEVSRVVEQFFGPGTRLTVL.

The chain links TRBV6-1 to TRBJ2-7, with 7 nucleotides matching TRBD2. Germline V gene data show CDR1 as MNHNS and CDR2 as SASEGT. J gave up 2 bases and V 3 bases, and 4 bases lay outside the gene matches. The CDR3 length is 14 residues. The CDR3 coding sequence is TGTGCCAGCAGTGATTTGCGGGAGACCTACGAGCAGTACTTC. It specifies CASSDLRETYEQYF.

V and J are TRBV12-3 or TRBV12-4 and TRBJ2-3; no definite D call. V was pared by 4 bases and J by 6 bases, with 11 bases between. CDR3 length: 13 residues. The CDR3 coding sequence is TGTGCCAGCAGTTCTATACTTCCCGATACGCAGTATTTT. Translated, it gives CASSSILPDTQYF.

The chain is built from TRBV30 and TRBJ1-5; D uncertain. Germline loops: CDR1 GTSNPN, CDR2 SVGIG (reference sequence). CDR3 length: 12 amino acids. V lost 1 base and J lost 8, with 9 bases in between. CDR3: CAWSAGPEPQHF. DNA of the CDR3: TGTGCCTGGAGTGCTGGCCCCGAGCCCCAGCATTTT.

V usage is TRBV3-1 (or the pseudogene TRBV3-2) and J usage is TRBJ2-7, with TRBD1 as a possible D gene (5 bases). Trimming removed 0 bases at V and 5 bases at J, with 5 bases between. In germline, CDR1 is LGHDT, CDR2 YNNKEL (reference sequence). The CDR3 totals 12 residues. The CDR3: CASSQETDEQYF. The CDR3 nucleotides read TGTGCCAGCAGCCAAGAGACAGACGAGCAGTACTTC.

V gene TRBV7-2 combines with J gene TRBJ2-7; D possibly corresponds to TRBD2 (6 bases). The CDR3 runs to 13 residues. The germline V gene encodes CDR1 SGHTA and CDR2 FQGNSA. V shed 8 bases and J shed 4 bases, with 15 bases lying between them. The CDR3 loop reads CASGKNGGYEQYF. Here the CDR3 DNA reads TGTGCCAGCGGAAAAAACGGGGGTTACGAGCAGTACTTC.

V and J are TRBV18 and TRBJ2-5; the D is unclear. The germline CDR1 and CDR2 sequences are KGHSH and LQKENI. The CDR3 length is 11 residues. The V gene lost 6 bases and the J gene lost 3 bases, with 5 bases spanning the gap. CDR3 bases: TGTGCCAGCTCTCGCGAAGAGACCCAGTACTTC. Encoded protein: CASSREETQYF. The whole variable domain, remainder taken from reference TRBV18 and TRBJ2-5, is NAGVMQNPRHLVRRRGQEARLRCSPMKGHSHVYWYRQLPEEGLKFMVYLQKENIIDESGMPKERFSAEFPKEGPSILRIQQVVRGDSAAYFCASSREETQYFGPGTRLLVL.

The chain combines TRBV5-6 with TRBJ2-3; TRBD2 aligns across 9 bases. CDR3 size: 14 residues. CDR1 is SGHDT and CDR2 is YYEEEE in the germline V gene. Trimming took 4 bases from V and 8 from J; bases not matched to a gene: 8. The DNA for the CDR3 is TGTGCCAGCAGCCCAAGCGGGGGGTTGGGTACGCAGTATTTT. Its translation is CASSPSGGLGTQYF.

V gene TRBV28 combines with J gene TRBJ1-3, with D perhaps matching TRBD1 (6 bases). V lost 5 bases and J lost 0, with 17 bases in between. Germline V gene data show CDR1 as MDHEN and CDR2 as SYDVKM. The length of the CDR3 is 17 residues. This CDR3 is CASSDRIRVTSGNTIYF. The CDR3 nucleotides are TGTGCCAGCAGTGACAGGATTCGCGTTACCTCTGGAAACACCATATATTTT. Variable domain in full (rest from reference TRBV28 and TRBJ1-3): DVKVTQSSRYLVKRTGEKVFLECVQDMDHENMFWYRQDPGLGLRLIYFSYDVKMKEKGDIPEGYSVSREKKERFSLILESASTNQTSMYLCASSDRIRVTSGNTIYFGEGSWLTVV.

V is TRBV5-1 and J is TRBJ1-1, with TRBD1 matching 7 bases. Germline CDR1 is SGHRS and CDR2 is YFSETQ. The CDR3 length is 12 residues. V dropped 0 bases and J dropped 12; count of bases not matched to a gene: 5. The CDR3 protein is CASSLGQGETFF. In nucleotides, the CDR3 is TGCGCCAGCAGCTTGGGCCAGGGGGAAACTTTCTTT.

V and J are TRBV11-2 and TRBJ2-3; TRBD2 is a possible D gene (7 bases). The ends were cut back, 1 base at V and 6 bases at J, with 20 bases in the middle. Germline assignment: CDR1 SGHAT and CDR2 FQNNGV. The CDR3 consists of 17 residues. The CDR3 sequence: CASSLGRGARDLDTQYF. The CDR3 nucleotides read TGTGCCAGCAGCTTAGGACGGGGGGCCCGTGATTTGGATACGCAGTATTTT.

V and J are TRBV7-2 and TRBJ2-7; no clear D gene. This CDR3 is 15 amino acids long. V was cut by 2 bases and J by 3 bases, with 14 bases left in between. The germline V gene has CDR1 SGHTA and CDR2 FQGNSA. The CDR3 DNA sequence: TGTGCCAGCAGCTTAATGGTCAGAAGTGGCTACGAGCAGTACTTC. Translating gives CASSLMVRSGYEQYF.

This rearrangement joins TRBV29-1 to TRBJ1-1; D remains unclear. Trimming shortened V by 4 bases and J by 4 bases, and 4 bases separated the two germline ends. This CDR3 has 10 amino acids. CDR1 SQVTM and CDR2 ANQGSEA come from the germline V gene. The CDR3 region has the DNA TGCAGCGTTGGGGCCACTGAAGCTTTCTTT. Its translation: CSVGATEAFF.

This clone has more than one count but fewer than ten. The V gene is TRBV3-1 (or the pseudogene TRBV3-2), the J gene TRBJ1-1; 7 nucleotides match TRBD1. The CDR3 consists of 14 residues. Germline CDR1 is LGHDT and CDR2 is YNNKEL (reference sequence). The trim removed 2 bases at V and 6 bases at J, leaving 6 bases unmatched. The CDR3 protein is CASSQLPGQAEAFF. DNA for the CDR3: TGTGCCAGCAGCCAACTCCCAGGACAGGCTGAAGCTTTCTTT.

The gene calls are TRBV14 and TRBJ2-3; possible D gene TRBD2, 5 bases. CDR1 is SGHDN and CDR2 is FVKESK in the germline V gene. V was pared by 0 bases and J by 0 bases, with 13 bases between. CDR3 length equals 17 residues. The CDR3 DNA follows: TGTGCCAGCAGCCAAGAATCGGCAGGACTTAGCACAGATACGCAGTATTTT. Protein sequence: CASSQESAGLSTDTQYF.

This chain joins TRBV3-1 (or the pseudogene TRBV3-2) and TRBJ2-5; D not certain. Looked up from germline, CDR1 is LGHDT and CDR2 is YNNKEL (reference sequence). This CDR3 is built from 12 residues. V gave up 1 base and J gave up 10 bases, with 10 bases separating them. The chain's CDR3 is CASSQALGDQYF. The CDR3 nucleotides are TGTGCCAGCAGCCAAGCTCTAGGTGACCAGTACTTC.

This clone was seen more than once but under ten times. V is TRBV11-3 and J is TRBJ2-1, with TRBD2 identical over 8 bases. This CDR3 has 17 amino acids. Trimming took 1 base from V and 2 from J; bases not matched to a gene: 7. Germline CDR1 reads SGHNT; CDR2 reads YENEEA. This chain's CDR3 is CASSLGWRLAPYNEQFF. The CDR3 DNA reads TGTGCCAGCAGCTTAGGATGGAGACTAGCGCCCTACAATGAGCAGTTCTTC.

This sequence joins TRBV15 and TRBJ2-1; the match to TRBD1 covers 9 bases. The CDR3 loop spans 16 amino acids. CDR1 is LNHNV and CDR2 is YYDKDF in the germline V gene (reference sequence). V was clipped by 2 bases and J by 9 bases; unmatched bases: 11. The CDR3 region has the DNA TGTGCCACCAGCAGATTACCGGGACAGGGAATTCTTGAGCAGTTCTTC. It encodes CATSRLPGQGILEQFF.

CDR3 in amino acids: CASSPVRTENNSPLHF. The CDR3 DNA follows: TGTGCCAGCAGTCCCGTACGGACAGAAAATAATTCACCCCTCCACTTT. The chain recombines TRBV28 with TRBJ1-6; maybe TRBD1 (6 bases). V was pared by 5 bases and J by 5 bases, with 16 bases between. The CDR3 is 16 amino acids. The germline CDR1 and CDR2 sequences are MDHEN and SYDVKM.

This chain joins TRBV19 and TRBJ1-2; 7 bases are a match to TRBD1. V dropped 6 bases and J dropped 8; count of bases not matched to a gene: 9. Germline V lookup: CDR1 LNHDA, CDR2 SQIVND (reference sequence). This CDR3 contains 13 residues. The CDR3 sequence: CASSTTGRWGYTF. CDR3 nucleotide sequence: TGTGCCAGTAGCACGACAGGGAGATGGGGCTACACCTTC.

This clone was counted at least ten times. This rearrangement joins TRBV6-6 to TRBJ1-2, with unresolved D. Germline V CDR1 and CDR2: MNHNY, SVGAGI (reference sequence). The V end was cut by 6 bases, the J end by 2 bases, with 10 bases between. CDR3 length: 13 amino acids. The CDR3 loop is CASREPFNYGYTF. The CDR3 DNA reads as TGTGCCAGCAGGGAGCCGTTCAACTATGGCTACACCTTC.

J is TRBJ2-4 and V is TRBV10-3, with D perhaps matching TRBD1 (6 bases). Looked up from germline, CDR1 is ENHRY and CDR2 is SYGVKD. The CDR3 totals 15 residues. V shed 0 bases and J shed 8 bases, with 14 bases lying between them. Written as DNA, the CDR3 is TGTGCCATCAGTGAGTCAGCAGGGGAGTTTGACATTCAGTACTTC. This codes for CAISESAGEFDIQYF.

On this clone: Sequence at one end of the junction differs from germline and may be a read error. The chain combines TRBV7-2 with TRBJ2-3; TRBD2 matches at 10 bases. The V gene's germline CDR1 is SGHTA and CDR2 FQGNSA. This CDR3 is 14 amino acids long. The CDR3 region has the DNA TGTGCCAGCAGCCTAGCGGGAGTAGTAGATACGCAGTATTTT. Its protein product is CASSLAGVVDTQYF.

The rearrangement joins TRBV10-2 to TRBJ2-3, with 10 bases aligning to TRBD2. The CDR3 has 15 residues. Germline CDR1 WSHSY, CDR2 SAAADI. V was clipped by 6 bases and J by 5 bases; unmatched bases: 8. CDR3 sequence reads: CASSGAGGHRDTQYF. The CDR3 bases are TGCGCCAGCAGCGGAGCGGGGGGGCATCGAGATACGCAGTATTTT.